This T cell receptor (beta chain) was captured by sequencing in a study of metastatic and nonmetastatic thyroid tumors. TCRdb reprocessed the PCR reads via MiXCR. This sample has some 28,000 clones, with 20% found just once. Thyroid surgery had not been preceded by any treatment in any patient. The trim removed 1 base at V and 5 bases at J, leaving 5 bases unmatched. The CDR3 covers 16 residues. Germline V gene sequence: CDR1 SGHNT, CDR2 YYREEE (reference sequence). The TCR was taken from a female donor with papillary thyroid cancer or a benign thyroid nodule (not recorded which). Some clones in this sample may be carry-over from other donors' samples. The sequencing input was blood. This chain joins TRBV5-4 and TRBJ2-3; 12 bases line up with TRBD1. CDR3 nucleotides: TGTGCCAGCAGCTTGTCCGGGACAGGGGGCGGAGATACGCAGTATTTT. This gives the protein CASSLSGTGGGDTQYF.